Sequencing of this TCR beta chain was carried out in a study of blood T cell repertoires in COVID-19 (dated by TCRdb to 2019 to 2021). Regarding the complete study: Collaborator samples came from the United States, Italy and Spain and covered acute and convalescent phases of COVID-19. The samples were drawn from two sources: the first 160 participants of the ongoing ImmuneRACE study, and 1,200 or so subjects contributed by 6 global collaborators. The prospective study material was composed of cDNA or gDNA derived from T cells, B-cell-depleted T cells, or PBMCs. Where available, HLA class I and class II types were taken from metadata supplied by the sample provider and were not determined by assay-based typing. The dataset comprised deeply sampled blood TCRbeta repertoires from subjects exposed to, actively infected with, or recovered from COVID-19. Nearly every sample came with metadata listing a de-identified subject ID, COVID-19 status, age in years and sex. The repertoires were released in a freely available public database meant as a resource for research on the immune response to SARS-CoV-2. General conclusions and limits of the study: Clinical and demographic metadata were provided uncurated, with the amount varying by source and participant.

Participants in the prospective study were aged roughly 18 to 100 years, lived in about two dozen United States geographic areas, and enrolled through a virtual design. In the prospective study, participants were assigned to cohorts based on the clinical history participants reported in a screening survey and a study questionnaire. Exposed participants had been in contact with someone with a PCR-confirmed or clinician-diagnosed COVID-19 case within 2 weeks of study entry. In the prospective study, mobile phlebotomists collected whole blood, serum and a nasopharyngeal or oropharyngeal swab from each participant. Prospective study participants could optionally give additional blood draws and questionnaires over an approximately 2-month period. Before DNA extraction, blood samples from the prospective study were shipped at room temperature or frozen. On this clone itself: No cognate antigen has been identified for it. No much larger clonotype is one base removed from it; base qualities were not supplied.

TCRbeta CDR3 regions were amplified from genomic DNA by means of the immunoSEQ Assay, a bias-controlled multiplex PCR. Regarding the original processing steps: The number of nucleated cells in each sample was estimated from the amplification of reference gene primers within the assay. To quantify the absolute abundance of each unique TCRbeta CDR3 rearrangement, sequence reads were collapsed and filtered. Productive Simpson clonality was computed per sample as the square root of Simpson's diversity index over productive rearrangements. TCRdb re-hosts the immuneACCESS table, in-frame sequences only. Its copies lack some clones; in the studies checked, an unresolved V gene accounts for under half of them, and the cause for the rest is not known. V, J and clone size are taken as reported in that table, and D and trimming were inferred from the DNA itself. In all, the sample holds 300,000 to 350,000 clones, and about 90% of those were seen once. Of the sample, approximately 1% is held by the ten largest clones.

The CDR3 contains 16 residues, cysteine and phenylalanine counted. Just CDR3 DNA is preserved here, 48 bases in frame from base 1. According to the germline V gene, CDR1 reads SGHRS and CDR2 reads YFSETQ. The junction shows trimming of 3 bases on V and 3 bases on J, and the gene matches do not reach 6 bases of it. The sequenced sample consisted of PBMCs or T cells enriched from blood (not recorded which). The rearrangement joined TRBV5-1 to TRBJ2-1, with 10 bases matching TRBD1. This TCR derives from a woman aged 25 to 39 who had been exposed to COVID-19. The CDR3 protein sequence reads: CASSSTGTGDYNEQFF. Read as DNA, the sequence is TGCGCCAGCAGCTCAACCGGGACAGGGGACTACAATGAGCAGTTCTTC. When the CDR3 is completed using the reference TRBV5-1 and TRBJ2-1 genes on either side, the full variable domain is KAGVTQTPRYLIKTRGQQVTLSCSPISGHRSVSWYQQTPGQGLQFLFEYFSETQRNKGNFPGRFSGRQFSNSRSEMNVSTLELGDSALYLCASSSTGTGDYNEQFFGPGTRLTVL.